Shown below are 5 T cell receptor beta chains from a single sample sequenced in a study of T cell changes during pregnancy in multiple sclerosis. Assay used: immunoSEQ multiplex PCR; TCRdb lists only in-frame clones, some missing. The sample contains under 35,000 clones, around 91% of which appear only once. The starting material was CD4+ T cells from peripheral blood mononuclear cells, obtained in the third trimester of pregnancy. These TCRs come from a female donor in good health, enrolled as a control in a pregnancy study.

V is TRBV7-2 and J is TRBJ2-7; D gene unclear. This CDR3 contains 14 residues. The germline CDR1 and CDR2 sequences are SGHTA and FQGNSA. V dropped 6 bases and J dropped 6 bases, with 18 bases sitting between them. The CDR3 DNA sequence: TGTGCCAGCAGGGGCCCCCCACCATTAAGCGAGCAGTACTTC. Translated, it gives CASRGPPPLSEQYF.

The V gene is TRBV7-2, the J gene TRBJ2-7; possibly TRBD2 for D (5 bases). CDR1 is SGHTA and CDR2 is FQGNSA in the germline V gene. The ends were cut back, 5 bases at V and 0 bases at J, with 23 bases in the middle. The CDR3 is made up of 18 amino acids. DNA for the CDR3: TGTGCCAGCAGCATCCTGTCACCGGCTAGCTCCAGCTCCTACGAGCAGTACTTC. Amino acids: CASSILSPASSSSYEQYF. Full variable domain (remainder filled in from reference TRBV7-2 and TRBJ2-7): GAGVSQSPSNKVTEKGKDVELRCDPISGHTALYWYRQSLGQGLEFLIYFQGNSAPDKSGLPSDRFSAERTGGSVSTLTIQRTQQEDSAVYLCASSILSPASSSSYEQYFGPGTRLTVT.

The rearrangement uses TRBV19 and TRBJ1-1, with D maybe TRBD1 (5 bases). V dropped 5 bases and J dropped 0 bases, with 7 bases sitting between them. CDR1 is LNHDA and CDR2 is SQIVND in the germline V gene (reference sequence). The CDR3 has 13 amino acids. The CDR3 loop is CASSGQLNTEAFF. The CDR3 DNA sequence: TGTGCCAGTAGTGGACAACTGAACACTGAAGCTTTCTTT.

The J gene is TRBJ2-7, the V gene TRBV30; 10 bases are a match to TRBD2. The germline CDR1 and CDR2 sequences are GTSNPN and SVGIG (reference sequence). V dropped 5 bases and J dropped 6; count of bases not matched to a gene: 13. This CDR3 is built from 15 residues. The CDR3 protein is CAWGSVAGGLVEQYF. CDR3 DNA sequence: TGTGCCTGGGGAAGTGTAGCGGGGGGACTGGTCGAGCAGTACTTC. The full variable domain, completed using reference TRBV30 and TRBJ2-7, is SQTIHQWPATLVQPVGSPLSLECTVEGTSNPNLYWYRQAAGRGLQLLFYSVGIGQISSEVPQNLSASRPQDRQFILSSKKLLLSDSGFYLCAWGSVAGGLVEQYFGPGTRLTVT.

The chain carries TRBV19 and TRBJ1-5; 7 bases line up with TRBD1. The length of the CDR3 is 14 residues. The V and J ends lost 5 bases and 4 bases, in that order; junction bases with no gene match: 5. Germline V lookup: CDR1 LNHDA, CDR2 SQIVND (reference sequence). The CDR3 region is CASSALQGNQPQHF. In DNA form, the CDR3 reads TGTGCCAGTAGTGCATTACAGGGGAATCAGCCCCAGCATTTT.